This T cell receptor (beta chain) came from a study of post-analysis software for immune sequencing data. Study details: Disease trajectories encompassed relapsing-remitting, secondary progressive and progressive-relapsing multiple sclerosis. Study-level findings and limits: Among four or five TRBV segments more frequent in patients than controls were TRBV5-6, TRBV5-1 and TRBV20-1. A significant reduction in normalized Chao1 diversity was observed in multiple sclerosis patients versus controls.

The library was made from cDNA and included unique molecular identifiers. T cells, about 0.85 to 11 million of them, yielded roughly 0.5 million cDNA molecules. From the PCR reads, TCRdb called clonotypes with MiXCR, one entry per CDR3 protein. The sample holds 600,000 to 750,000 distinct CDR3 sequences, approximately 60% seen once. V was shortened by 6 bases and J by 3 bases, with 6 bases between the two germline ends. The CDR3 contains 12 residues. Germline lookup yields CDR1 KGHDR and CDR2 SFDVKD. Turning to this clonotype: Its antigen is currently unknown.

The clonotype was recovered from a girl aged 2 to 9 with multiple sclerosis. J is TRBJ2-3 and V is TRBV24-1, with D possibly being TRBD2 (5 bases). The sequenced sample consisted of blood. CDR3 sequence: CATSSGTDTQYF. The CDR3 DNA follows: TGTGCCACCAGTAGCGGAACAGATACGCAGTATTTT.